The rows below give T cell receptor beta chains drawn from one sample of a study of T cells in Graves' hyperthyroidism and ophthalmopathy. TCRdb re-analysed the multiplex PCR reads in MiXCR, keeping a single row per CDR3 protein. In the table there are 500,000 to 600,000 distinct CDR3 sequences, just under 20% of which are singletons. Sequenced material: blood. The receptors stem from a man aged 35 to 55 with Graves' ophthalmopathy. CDR3s leave out the opening cysteine and the closing phenylalanine or tryptophan.

CDR3: ASTDHLTDTQY; V: TRBV27; J: TRBJ2-3
CDR3: ASSSMGTSGRDNEQF; V: TRBV5-1; J: TRBJ2-1
CDR3: SASRRMSYEQY; V: TRBV20-1; J: TRBJ2-7
CDR3: ASSQLGQGQETQY; V: TRBV16; J: TRBJ2-5
CDR3: ARSPLRGQAGGGTGELF; V: TRBV19; J: TRBJ2-2
CDR3: ASSQGIGLNEQF; V: TRBV3-1; J: TRBJ2-1
CDR3: ASSPEGTTNYGYT; V: TRBV18; J: TRBJ1-2
CDR3: ATSGLAGGEQF; V: TRBV3-1; J: TRBJ2-1
CDR3: ASLNLGTSEAYEQY; V: TRBV2; J: TRBJ2-7
CDR3: ASSGTSGGPDSYEQY; V: TRBV11-1; J: TRBJ2-7
CDR3: SAHSGTNYEQY; V: TRBV20-1; J: TRBJ2-7
CDR3: ASSSSGGLTDTQY; V: TRBV5-1; J: TRBJ2-3
CDR3: ASSQTQGSYGYT; V: TRBV3-1; J: TRBJ1-2
CDR3: ASSPSSQETQY; V: TRBV5-1; J: TRBJ2-5
CDR3: ASSGQGAGTEAF; V: TRBV2; J: TRBJ1-1
CDR3: SVDLGFEETQY; V: TRBV29-1; J: TRBJ2-5
CDR3: ASSLLAEINEKLF; V: TRBV28; J: TRBJ1-4
CDR3: ASSLGAGGGTYEQY; V: TRBV13; J: TRBJ2-7
CDR3: ASSPRASGGAVGNEQF; V: TRBV6-1; J: TRBJ2-1